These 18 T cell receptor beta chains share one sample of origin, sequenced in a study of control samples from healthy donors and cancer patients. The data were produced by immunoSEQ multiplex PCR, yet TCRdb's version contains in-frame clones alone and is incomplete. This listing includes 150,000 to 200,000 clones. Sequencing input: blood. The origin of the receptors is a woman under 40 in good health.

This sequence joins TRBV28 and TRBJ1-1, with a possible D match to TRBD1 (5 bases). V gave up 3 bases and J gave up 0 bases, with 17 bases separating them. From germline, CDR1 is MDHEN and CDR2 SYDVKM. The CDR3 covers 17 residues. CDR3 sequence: CASSFGGIGHLNTEAFF. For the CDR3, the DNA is TGTGCCAGCAGTTTCGGCGGGATAGGACACTTGAACACTGAAGCTTTCTTT.

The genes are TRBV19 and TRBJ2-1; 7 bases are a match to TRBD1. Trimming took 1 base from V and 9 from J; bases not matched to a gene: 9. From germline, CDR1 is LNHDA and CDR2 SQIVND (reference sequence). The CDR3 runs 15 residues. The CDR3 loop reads CASSIGQGGTSEQFF. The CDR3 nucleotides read TGTGCCAGTAGTATAGGACAGGGTGGGACCAGTGAGCAGTTCTTC.

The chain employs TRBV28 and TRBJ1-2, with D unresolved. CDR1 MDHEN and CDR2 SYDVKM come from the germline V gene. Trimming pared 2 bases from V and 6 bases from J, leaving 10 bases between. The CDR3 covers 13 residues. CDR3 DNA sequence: TGTGCCAGCAGTTTAAGGGCAGAAAATGGCTACACCTTC. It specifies CASSLRAENGYTF.

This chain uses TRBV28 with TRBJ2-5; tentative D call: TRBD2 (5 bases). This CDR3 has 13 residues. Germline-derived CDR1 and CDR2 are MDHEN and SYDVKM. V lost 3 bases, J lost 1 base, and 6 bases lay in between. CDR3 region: CASSFSGQETQYF. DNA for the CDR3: TGTGCCAGCAGTTTCAGCGGCCAAGAGACCCAGTACTTC.

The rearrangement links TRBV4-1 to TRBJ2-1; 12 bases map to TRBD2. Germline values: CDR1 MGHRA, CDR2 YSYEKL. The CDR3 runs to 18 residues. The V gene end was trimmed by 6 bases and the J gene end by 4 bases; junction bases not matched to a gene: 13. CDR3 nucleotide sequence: TGCGCCAGCAGTCCAAGATCCCTTGGACTAGCGGGGTACAATGAGCAGTTCTTC. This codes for CASSPRSLGLAGYNEQFF.

The CDR3 sequence: CASTNVVGQGAEAFF. The CDR3 bases are TGTGCCAGCACCAACGTCGTGGGACAGGGGGCTGAAGCTTTCTTT. The chain combines TRBV6-5 with TRBJ1-1; 11 bases align to TRBD1. Trimming cost V 7 bases and J 6 bases; bases outside gene matches: 10. The CDR3 sequence is 15 residues long. CDR1 and CDR2 from the germline V gene are MNHEY and SVGAGI.

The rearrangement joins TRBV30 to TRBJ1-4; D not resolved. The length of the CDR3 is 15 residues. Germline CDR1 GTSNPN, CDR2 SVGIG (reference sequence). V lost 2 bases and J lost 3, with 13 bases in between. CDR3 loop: CAWSLGGSANEKLFF. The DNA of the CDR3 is TGTGCCTGGAGTCTGGGCGGGTCAGCTAATGAAAAACTGTTTTTT.

The CDR3 loop reads CASSVAGEDEKLFF. The CDR3 DNA is TGTGCCAGCAGCGTAGCGGGGGAAGATGAAAAACTGTTTTTT. This chain links TRBV9 with TRBJ1-4; D possibly corresponds to TRBD1 (5 bases). The V gene lost 0 bases and the J gene lost 6 bases, with 9 bases spanning the gap. CDR3 length: 14 residues. Per germline, CDR1 SGDLS and CDR2 YYNGEE.

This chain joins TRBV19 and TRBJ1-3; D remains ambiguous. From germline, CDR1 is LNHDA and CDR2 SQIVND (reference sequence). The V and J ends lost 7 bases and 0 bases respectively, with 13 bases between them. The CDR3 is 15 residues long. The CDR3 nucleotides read TGTGCCAGTACCACGACACGACTCTCTGGAAACACCATATATTTT. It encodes CASTTTRLSGNTIYF. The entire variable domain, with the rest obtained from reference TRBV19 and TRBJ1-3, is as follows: DGGITQSPKYLFRKEGQNVTLSCEQNLNHDAMYWYRQDPGQGLRLIYYSQIVNDFQKGDIAEGYSVSREKKESFPLTVTSAQKNPTAFYLCASTTTRLSGNTIYFGEGSWLTVV.

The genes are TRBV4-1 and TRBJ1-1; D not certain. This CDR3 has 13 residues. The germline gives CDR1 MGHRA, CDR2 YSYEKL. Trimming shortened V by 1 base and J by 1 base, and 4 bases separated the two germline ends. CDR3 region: CASSQGRNTEAFF. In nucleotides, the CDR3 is TGCGCCAGCAGCCAAGGTCGGAACACTGAAGCTTTCTTT.

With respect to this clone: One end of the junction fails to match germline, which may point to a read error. CDR3 in amino acids: CASSLKGPPLNEQFF. Here the CDR3 DNA reads TGTGCTAGCAGCTTAAAAGGCCCCCCCCTAAATGAGCAGTTCTTC. The rearrangement links TRBV7-7 to TRBJ2-1; D gene unclear. This CDR3 comprises 15 residues. The V gene's germline CDR1 is SSHAT and CDR2 FNYEAQ (reference sequence).

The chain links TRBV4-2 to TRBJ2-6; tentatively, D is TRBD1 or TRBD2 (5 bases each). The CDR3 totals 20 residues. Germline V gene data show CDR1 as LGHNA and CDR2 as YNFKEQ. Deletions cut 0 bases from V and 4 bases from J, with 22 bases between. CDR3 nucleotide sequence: TGTGCCAGCAGCCAAGATACGGGAACCCAGGGTCCGCGGGGGGCCAACGTCCTGACTTTC. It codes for CASSQDTGTQGPRGANVLTF.

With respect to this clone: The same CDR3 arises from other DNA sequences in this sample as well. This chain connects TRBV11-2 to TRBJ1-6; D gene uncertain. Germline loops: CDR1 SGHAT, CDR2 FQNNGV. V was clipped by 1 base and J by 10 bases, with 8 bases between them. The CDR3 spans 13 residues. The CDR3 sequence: CASSLAPGSPLHF. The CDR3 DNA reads TGTGCCAGCAGCTTAGCTCCGGGCTCACCCCTCCACTTT.

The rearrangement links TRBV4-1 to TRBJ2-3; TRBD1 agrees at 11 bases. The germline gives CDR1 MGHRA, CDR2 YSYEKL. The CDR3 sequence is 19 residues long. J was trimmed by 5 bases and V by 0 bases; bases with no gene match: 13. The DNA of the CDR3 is TGCGCCAGCAGCCAAGAAGGGTCCCTGGACAGGGGGCGGAGAGATACGCAGTATTTT. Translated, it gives CASSQEGSLDRGRRDTQYF.

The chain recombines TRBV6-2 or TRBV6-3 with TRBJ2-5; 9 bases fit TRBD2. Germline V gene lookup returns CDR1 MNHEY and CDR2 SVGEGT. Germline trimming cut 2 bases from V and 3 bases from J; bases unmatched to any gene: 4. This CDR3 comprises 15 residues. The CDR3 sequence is CASSYLAGYKETQYF. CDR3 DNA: TGTGCCAGCAGTTACCTAGCGGGGTACAAAGAGACCCAGTACTTC.

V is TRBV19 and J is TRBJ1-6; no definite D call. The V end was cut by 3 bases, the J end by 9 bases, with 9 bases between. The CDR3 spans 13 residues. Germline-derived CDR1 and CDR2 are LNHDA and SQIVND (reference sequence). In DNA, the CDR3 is TGTGCCAGTAGTATCGGAGTAGGTTCACCCCTCCACTTT. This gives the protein CASSIGVGSPLHF. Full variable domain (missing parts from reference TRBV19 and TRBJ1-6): DGGITQSPKYLFRKEGQNVTLSCEQNLNHDAMYWYRQDPGQGLRLIYYSQIVNDFQKGDIAEGYSVSREKKESFPLTVTSAQKNPTAFYLCASSIGVGSPLHFGNGTRLTVT.

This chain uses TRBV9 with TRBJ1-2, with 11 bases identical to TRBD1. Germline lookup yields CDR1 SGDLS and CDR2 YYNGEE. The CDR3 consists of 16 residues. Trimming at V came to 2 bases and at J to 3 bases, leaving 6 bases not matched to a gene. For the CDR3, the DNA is TGTGCCAGCAGCGTTGGACAGGGGGCCATCGACTATGGCTACACCTTC. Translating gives CASSVGQGAIDYGYTF.

The DNA of the CDR3 is TGTGCCAGCAGCTTAGCAGTGGTGAACACTGAAGCTTTCTTT. Its translation is CASSLAVVNTEAFF. The chain uses TRBV7-2 and TRBJ1-1; D is ambiguous. Germline V CDR1 and CDR2: SGHTA, FQGNSA. This CDR3 is 14 amino acids long. Trimming removed 0 bases at V and 0 bases at J, with 5 bases between.